One and the same sample provided the 8 T cell receptor beta chains below, sequenced in a study of blood T cell repertoires in COVID-19. Here immunoSEQ multiplex PCR was the method, and the copy in TCRdb shows in-frame clones only, minus some. The top ten clones hold around 35% of a sample with about 36,000 clones, around 80% of them seen once. The sequenced sample was peripheral blood. The receptors originated from a man aged 55 to 69 with acute or convalescent COVID-19.

In DNA form, the CDR3 reads TGTGCCAGCAGCACCCAAGGACAGGAGCAGTACTTC. It codes for CASSTQGQEQYF. The chain links TRBV7-9 to TRBJ2-7, with D possibly being TRBD1 (6 bases). Germline V gene lookup returns CDR1 SEHNR and CDR2 FQNEAQ (reference sequence). Trimming removed 5 bases at V and 7 bases at J, with 12 bases between. The length of the CDR3 is 12 residues.

This clone has a single count. The chain uses TRBV11-2 and TRBJ2-3; 10 bases agree with TRBD2. This CDR3 is 18 amino acids long. Germline assignment: CDR1 SGHAT and CDR2 FQNNGV. V dropped 6 bases and J dropped 0; count of bases not matched to a gene: 12. CDR3 sequence: CASRLRTSGVYSTDTQYF. CDR3 DNA: TGTGCCAGCAGACTTCGGACTAGCGGTGTGTATAGCACAGATACGCAGTATTTT. The full variable domain, with the rest looked up from reference TRBV11-2 and TRBJ2-3, is EAGVAQSPRYKIIEKRQSVAFWCNPISGHATLYWYQQILGQGPKLLIQFQNNGVVDDSQLPKDRFSAERLKGVDSTLKIQPAKLEDSAVYLCASRLRTSGVYSTDTQYFGPGTRLTVL.

The rearrangement links TRBV19 to TRBJ1-4; 9 bases align to TRBD1. The germline gives CDR1 LNHDA, CDR2 SQIVND (reference sequence). The ends lost 4 bases at V and 5 bases at J; junction bases unmatched: 11. This CDR3 contains 17 residues. The DNA of the CDR3 is TGTGCCAGTAGTACGGGACAGGGTCTTTGGCGAAATGAAAAACTGTTTTTT. It codes for CASSTGQGLWRNEKLFF.

The J gene is TRBJ1-2, the V gene TRBV7-6; the D gene is possibly TRBD1 (6 bases). This CDR3 region has 17 residues. Trimming removed 0 bases from V and 0 bases from J, with 14 bases in between. Germline V gene data show CDR1 as SGHVS and CDR2 as FNYEAQ. In nucleotides, the CDR3 is TGTGCCAGCAGCTTAGCTTCTACAGGGTCCTCTAACTATGGCTACACCTTC. Residues: CASSLASTGSSNYGYTF. Drawing the rest from reference TRBV7-6 and TRBJ1-2, the complete variable domain is GAGVSQSPRYKVTKRGQDVALRCDPISGHVSLYWYRQALGQGPEFLTYFNYEAQQDKSGLPNDRFSAERPEGSISTLTIQRTEQRDSAMYRCASSLASTGSSNYGYTFGSGTRLTVV.

This rearrangement joins TRBV5-1 to TRBJ2-7; 9 positions match TRBD1. The ends lost 4 bases at V and 2 bases at J; junction bases unmatched: 7. The CDR3 has 15 amino acids. Germline CDR1 SGHRS, CDR2 YFSETQ. Here the CDR3 reads CASSTSGTGPYEQYF. Here the CDR3 DNA reads TGCGCCAGCAGCACCTCCGGGACAGGGCCCTACGAGCAGTACTTC.

The gene calls are TRBV11-3 and TRBJ2-1; no reliable D call. Germline CDR1 SGHNT, CDR2 YENEEA. Trimming left V 1 base short and J 0 bases short, with 10 bases between. CDR3 length equals 16 residues. CDR3 in amino acids: CASSLARPSSYNEQFF. CDR3 coding DNA: TGTGCCAGCAGCTTAGCAAGGCCTAGCTCCTACAATGAGCAGTTCTTC.

The chain recombines TRBV7-2 with TRBJ1-1; 7 bases fit TRBD1. The ends lost 4 bases at V and 12 bases at J; junction bases unmatched: 8. The germline V gene encodes CDR1 SGHTA and CDR2 FQGNSA. This CDR3 spans 12 amino acids. The CDR3 loop reads CASSSNRGGTFF. In DNA form, the CDR3 reads TGTGCCAGCAGCTCCAACAGGGGTGGAACTTTCTTT.

The V and J genes are TRBV29-1 and TRBJ2-7; 12 bases align to TRBD1. This CDR3 comprises 14 residues. V shed 7 bases and J 7 bases; nucleotides not matched to a gene: 11. Germline CDR1 reads SQVTM; CDR2 reads ANQGSEA. DNA for the CDR3: TGCAGCGCCAGCCCGGGACAGGGGGCGGGGGAGCAGTACTTC. Its translation is CSASPGQGAGEQYF.